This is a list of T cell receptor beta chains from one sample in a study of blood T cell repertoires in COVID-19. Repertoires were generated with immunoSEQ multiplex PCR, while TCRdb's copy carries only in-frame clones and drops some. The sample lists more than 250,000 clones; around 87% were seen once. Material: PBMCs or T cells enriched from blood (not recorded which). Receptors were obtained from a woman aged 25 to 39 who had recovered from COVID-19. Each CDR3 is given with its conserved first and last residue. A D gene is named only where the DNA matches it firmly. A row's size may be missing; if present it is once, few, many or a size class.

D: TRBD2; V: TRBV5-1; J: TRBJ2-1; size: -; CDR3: CASSFWRGGLGEQFF; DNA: TGCGCCAGCAGCTTCTGGCGGGGGGGCCTCGGTGAGCAGTTCTTC
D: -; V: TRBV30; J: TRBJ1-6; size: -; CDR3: CAWSGEGSNSPLHF; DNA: TGTGCCTGGAGTGGGGAGGGCAGTAATTCACCCCTCCACTTT
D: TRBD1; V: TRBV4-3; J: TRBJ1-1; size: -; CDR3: CASSVDRELNTEAFF; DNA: TGCGCCAGCAGCGTCGACAGGGAATTGAACACTGAAGCTTTCTTT
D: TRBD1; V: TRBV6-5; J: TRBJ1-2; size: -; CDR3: CASRPPPGQGQLDTF; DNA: TGTGCCAGCAGGCCCCCTCCGGGACAGGGTCAGTTAGACACCTTC
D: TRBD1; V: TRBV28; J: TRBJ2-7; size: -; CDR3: CASSSPGQGGEQYF; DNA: TGTGCCAGCAGTTCGCCGGGACAGGGCGGCGAGCAGTACTTC
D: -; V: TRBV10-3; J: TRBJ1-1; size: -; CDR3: CAISERQGRTEAFF; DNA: TGTGCCATCAGTGAGAGGCAGGGGAGAACTGAAGCTTTCTTT
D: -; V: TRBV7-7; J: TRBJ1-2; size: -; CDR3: CASSLDGSGWYGYTF; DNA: TGTGCTAGCAGCTTAGACGGGAGCGGGTGGTATGGCTACACCTTC
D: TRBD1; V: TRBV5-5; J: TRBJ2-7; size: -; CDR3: CASSYPGQGIYEQYF; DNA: TGTGCCAGCAGCTACCCGGGACAGGGGATCTACGAGCAGTACTTC
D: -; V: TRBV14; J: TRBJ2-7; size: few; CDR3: CASSQGEGEQYF; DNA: TGTGCCAGCAGCCAAGGAGAGGGAGAGCAGTACTTC
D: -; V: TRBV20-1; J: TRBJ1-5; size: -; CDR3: CSASQQGRNQPQHF; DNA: TGCAGTGCTAGTCAACAGGGTCGCAACCAGCCCCAGCATTTT
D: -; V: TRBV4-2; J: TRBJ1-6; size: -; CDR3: CASSQVSSGSPLHF; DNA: TGTGCCAGCAGCCAAGTTAGCTCTGGTTCACCCCTCCACTTT
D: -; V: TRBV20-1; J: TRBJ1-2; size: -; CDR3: CSASQGNYGYTF; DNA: TGCAGTGCTAGTCAGGGGAACTATGGCTACACCTTC
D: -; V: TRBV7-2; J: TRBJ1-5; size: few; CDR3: CASSSEAGSNQPQHF; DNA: TGTGCCAGCAGCTCAGAGGCGGGGAGCAATCAGCCCCAGCATTTT
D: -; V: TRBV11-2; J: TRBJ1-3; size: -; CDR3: CASSPPGFRNTIYF; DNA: TGTGCCAGCAGCCCCCCGGGGTTTAGAAACACCATATATTTT
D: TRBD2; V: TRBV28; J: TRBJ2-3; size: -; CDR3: CASSRLAGGPDTQYF; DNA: TGTGCCAGCAGTCGACTAGCGGGGGGGCCAGATACGCAGTATTTT
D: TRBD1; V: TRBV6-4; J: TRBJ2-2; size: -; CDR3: CASSDTGGTDTGELFF; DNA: TGTGCCAGCAGTGACACAGGGGGGACGGACACCGGGGAGCTGTTTTTT
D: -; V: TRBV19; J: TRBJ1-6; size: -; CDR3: CASSMEAYNSPLHF; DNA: TGTGCCAGTAGTATGGAGGCCTATAATTCACCCCTCCACTTT
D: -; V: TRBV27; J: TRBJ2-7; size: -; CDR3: CASSPRRVASYEQYF; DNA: TGTGCCAGCAGTCCTAGGAGGGTGGCCTCCTACGAGCAGTACTTC
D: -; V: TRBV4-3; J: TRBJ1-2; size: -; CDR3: CASSQDQAAYGYTF; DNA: TGCGCCAGCAGCCAAGATCAAGCGGCCTATGGCTACACCTTC
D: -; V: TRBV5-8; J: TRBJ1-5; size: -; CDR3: CASSLGQYSNQPQHF; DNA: TGTGCCAGCAGCTTGGGACAGTATAGCAATCAGCCCCAGCATTTT
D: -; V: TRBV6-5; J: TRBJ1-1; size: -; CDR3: CASSRMETEAFF; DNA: TGTGCCAGCAGTAGGATGGAGACTGAAGCTTTCTTT
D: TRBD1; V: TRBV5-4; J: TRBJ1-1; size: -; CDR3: CASSPNRGRNTEAFF; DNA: TGTGCCAGCAGCCCCAACAGGGGGCGTAACACTGAAGCTTTCTTT
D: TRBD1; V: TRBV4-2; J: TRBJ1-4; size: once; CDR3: CASSQGKGQGDEKLFF; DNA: TGTGCCAGCAGCCAAGGGAAAGGACAGGGGGATGAAAAACTGTTTTTT
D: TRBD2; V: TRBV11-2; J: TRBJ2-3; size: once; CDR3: CASSGRGGPDTQYF; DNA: TGTGCCAGCAGCGGTCGGGGGGGCCCGGATACGCAGTATTTT
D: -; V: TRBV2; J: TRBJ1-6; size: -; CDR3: CASSELSSSPLHF; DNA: TGTGCCAGCAGTGAATTATCGAGTTCACCCCTCCACTTT
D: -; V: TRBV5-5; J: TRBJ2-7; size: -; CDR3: CASSSDAVSYEQYF; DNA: TGTGCCAGCAGCTCGGATGCGGTCTCGTACGAGCAGTACTTC
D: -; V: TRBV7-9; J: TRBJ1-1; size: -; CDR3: CASSSDRDYTEAFF; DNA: TGTGCCAGCAGCTCAGACAGAGACTACACTGAAGCTTTCTTT
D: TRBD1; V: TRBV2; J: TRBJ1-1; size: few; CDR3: CASSEWGQGTEAFF; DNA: TGTGCCAGCAGTGAATGGGGACAGGGCACTGAAGCTTTCTTT
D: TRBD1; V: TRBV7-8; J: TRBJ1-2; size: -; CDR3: CASSSFTGQGAWGYTF; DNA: TGTGCCAGCAGCTCCTTCACGGGACAGGGGGCATGGGGCTACACCTTC
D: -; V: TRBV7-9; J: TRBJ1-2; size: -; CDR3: CATLRPDLYGYTF; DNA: TGTGCCACCTTGCGGCCAGATTTGTATGGCTACACCTTC
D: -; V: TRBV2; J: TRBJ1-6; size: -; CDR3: CASSELAGARSPLHF; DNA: TGTGCCAGCAGTGAATTAGCGGGGGCGCGTTCACCCCTCCACTTT
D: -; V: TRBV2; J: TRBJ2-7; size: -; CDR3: CASSESPGDGSEQYF; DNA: TGTGCCAGCAGTGAAAGCCCCGGGGATGGTTCCGAGCAGTACTTC
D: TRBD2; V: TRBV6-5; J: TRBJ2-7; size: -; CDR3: CASSYAETSVTGQYF; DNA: TGTGCCAGCAGTTACGCCGAAACTAGCGTTACGGGGCAGTACTTC
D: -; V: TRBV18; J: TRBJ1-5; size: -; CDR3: CASSPQGRDQPQHF; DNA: TGTGCCAGCTCACCACAGGGGAGGGACCAGCCCCAGCATTTT
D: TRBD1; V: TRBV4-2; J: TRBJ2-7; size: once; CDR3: CASSQAGDRYEQYF; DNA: TGTGCCAGCAGCCAAGCCGGGGACAGGTACGAGCAGTACTTC
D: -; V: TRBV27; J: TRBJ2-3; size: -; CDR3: CASSSPGDTQYF; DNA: TGTGCCAGCAGTTCGCCGGGAGATACGCAGTATTTT
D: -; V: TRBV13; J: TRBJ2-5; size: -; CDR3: CASSRLTRGETQYF; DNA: TGTGCCAGCAGCCGTCTGACTCGGGGAGAGACCCAGTACTTC
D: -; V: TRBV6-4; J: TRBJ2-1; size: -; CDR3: CASPGVEAEPSNEQFF; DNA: TGTGCCAGCCCGGGGGTTGAGGCGGAGCCTTCGAATGAGCAGTTCTTC
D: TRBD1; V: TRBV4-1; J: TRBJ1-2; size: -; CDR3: CASSPLPGGADGYTF; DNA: TGCGCCAGCAGCCCCCTCCCAGGGGGCGCGGATGGCTACACCTTC
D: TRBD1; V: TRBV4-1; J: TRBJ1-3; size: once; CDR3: CASSQLEGTAGNTIYF; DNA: TGCGCCAGCAGCCAACTAGAGGGGACAGCTGGAAACACCATATATTTT
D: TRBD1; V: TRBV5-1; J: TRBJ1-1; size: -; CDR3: CASSLVGQEAEAFF; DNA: TGCGCCAGCAGCTTGGTGGGACAGGAGGCTGAAGCTTTCTTT
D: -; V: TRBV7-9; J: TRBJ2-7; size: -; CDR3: CASSLSSYEQYF; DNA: TGTGCCAGCAGCCTAAGCTCCTACGAGCAGTACTTC
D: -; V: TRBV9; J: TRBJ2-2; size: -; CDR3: CASSVAGDTGELFF; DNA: TGTGCCAGCAGCGTAGCCGGAGACACCGGGGAGCTGTTTTTT
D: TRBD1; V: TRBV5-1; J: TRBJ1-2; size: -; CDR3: CASSLPGQGSSGGYTF; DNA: TGCGCCAGCAGCTTGCCGGGACAGGGGAGTAGCGGTGGCTACACCTTC
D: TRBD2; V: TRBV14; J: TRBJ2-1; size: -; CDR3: CASSPWGGGAYNEQFF; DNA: TGTGCCAGCAGCCCATGGGGCGGGGGGGCGTACAATGAGCAGTTCTTC
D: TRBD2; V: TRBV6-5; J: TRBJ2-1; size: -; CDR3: CASRTSGGYNEQFF; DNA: TGTGCCAGCAGAACTAGCGGGGGTTACAATGAGCAGTTCTTC
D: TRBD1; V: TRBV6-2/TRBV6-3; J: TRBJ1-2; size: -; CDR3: CASSRGQGPYGYTF; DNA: TGTGCCAGCAGTCGGGGACAGGGCCCATATGGCTACACCTTC
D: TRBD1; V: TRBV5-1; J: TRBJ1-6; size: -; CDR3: CASSLEAGGNSPLHF; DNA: TGCGCCAGCAGCTTGGAAGCAGGGGGGAATTCACCCCTCCACTTT
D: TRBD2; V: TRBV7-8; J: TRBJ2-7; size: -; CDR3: CASSLGWTSSYEQYF; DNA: TGTGCCAGCAGCTTAGGGTGGACTAGCTCATACGAGCAGTACTTC
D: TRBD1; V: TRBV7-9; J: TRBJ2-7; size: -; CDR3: CASSRTGGIHEQYF; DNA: TGTGCCAGCAGCAGGACAGGGGGTATCCACGAGCAGTACTTC
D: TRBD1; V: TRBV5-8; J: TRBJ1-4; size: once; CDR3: CASSLADRANEKLFF; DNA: TGTGCCAGCAGCTTGGCTGACAGGGCTAATGAAAAACTGTTTTTT